This T cell receptor beta chain came from a study of beta chain features in type 1 diabetes (dated by TCRdb to 2016 to 2019). Regarding the research as a whole: Mean age, gender distribution, total cell number and subset yield did not differ between patients and healthy donors. A total of roughly 100 million sorted cells were examined across all samples, and the number of cells per subset was strongly correlated with RNA yield. The study compared the TCRB repertoires of sorted circulating CD4+ T cell subsets in recently diagnosed type 1 diabetes patients with those in matched healthy donors. Naive and central memory subsets were obtained from all 30 or so donors, but regulatory and stem cell-like memory subsets were isolated from only 8 patients and about 8 healthy donors. The full study reports these points: Only small numbers of individuals were included in the HLA sub-analyses, which left unresolved whether HLA type had any influence on TCRB rearrangement. Because cDNA rather than genomic DNA was sequenced, highly expressing activated cells could have been over-represented, although no difference in activation and CD3 levels was found between groups. In all four CD4+ subsets, TCRB CDR3 length was moderately but significantly shorter in type 1 diabetes patients. Naive, central memory and regulatory TCRB repertoires appeared to be more similar among patients than among healthy donors. At VDJ recombination sites, patients with type 1 diabetes made fewer insertions and deleted more nucleotides, a pattern implying thymic rearrangement abnormalities. PCR might favor shorter templates, but patient and control samples were amplified and corrected together, so any skew would affect both groups equally.

Each donor gave one peripheral blood draw, approximately 110 mL on average, collected into heparinised tubes. Naive, central memory, regulatory and stem cell-like memory CD4+ T cells were sorted on a BD FACSAria II using a panel including CD45RO, CCR7, CD25, CD127, CD95 and CD27. Every sorted population had a purity above 95%. PBMCs were isolated immediately by Lymphoprep density gradient centrifugation and stained directly without culture. Samples were stained and sorted in pairs, with one healthy donor and one patient per experiment, so that batch effects were minimized. The entire isolated RNA was reverse transcribed using the High Capacity cDNA Reverse Transcription Kit, and thus expressed TCRB transcripts were sequenced. Deep immunoSEQ sequencing was applied to naive, central memory and regulatory T cell samples, giving an average of about 3.8 million total reads per sample. Sorted cells were lysed in RLT buffer and RNA was extracted with DNase-treated RNeasy Micro or Mini kits, depending on cell number. Each cell subset was processed separately to prevent cross-contamination, with patient and healthy donor samples processed together. The immunoSEQ multiplex PCR was used to amplify TCRB sequences from cDNA, generating 87-bp fragments that spanned the CDR3 region. The amplicons were sequenced using the Illumina HiSeq platform. The authors' analysis ran thus. Synthetic template baselines were used to correct PCR bias computationally, reads within Hamming distance 2 were collapsed, and singletons that could not be merged were discarded. Reads were aligned against IMGT so that V, D and J genes, CDR3 length and insertions or deletions at six rearrangement sites could be assigned. Within each subset, clonotype counts were normalized to sorted cell number, and only after that were true diversity and Gini coefficients computed with the tcR R package. Repertoire sharing was quantified using the overlap coefficient calculated on TCRB nucleotide sequences. As a proxy for the pre-selection repertoire, out-of-frame TCRB sequences from naive cells were analyzed. Here the immuneACCESS table is served through TCRdb, limited to in-frame sequences with V and J called. Missing clones are a known gap in these copies; in checked studies unresolved V genes cover under half, and the rest lacks a known reason. For V, J and clone size, that table is used; D and trimming come from the DNA. This sample is represented by under 300,000 clones; approximately 14% of them were singletons. The top ten clones comprise almost 0.02% of the sample.

Reading from cysteine to phenylalanine, the CDR3 counts 14 amino acids. The only DNA kept is the CDR3, 42 bases in frame from the first base. Here V drops 6 bases and J drops 0 bases, and the junction holds 5 bases not matched to any gene. Looking up the germline V gene yields CDR1 SGHAT and CDR2 FQNNGV. This clone was seen only a few times. Its antigen specificity is not known. No qualities accompany the bases; no much larger clone lies one base away. The clonotype originates from a man aged 25 to 45 with type 1 diabetes. Specimen: naive CD4+ T cells from blood. Explained via the paper, the cell subset or site label denotes: true naive CD4+ T cells. Here the chain combines TRBV11-2 and TRBJ2-7; 7 central bases correspond to TRBD2. CDR3 loop: CASRTSYYSYEQYF. In nucleotides, the sequence is TGTGCCAGCAGGACTAGCTATTACTCCTACGAGCAGTACTTC.